This T cell receptor (beta chain) came from a study of T cell responses to AZD1222 COVID-19 vaccine. Study results and caveats: Donor demographics were predominantly white British with a female majority; clonal diversity may be underestimated. Targeting of unmutated variant regions was reportedly seen in nearly half of spike-specific TCRs. Seropositive AZD1222 recipients at baseline numbered only five or six.

Of note for this clone: The antigen is not known.

The repertoire was sequenced with immunoSEQ multiplex PCR; TCRdb's copy has only in-frame clones and lacks some. The table lists about 160,000 clones, roughly 90% of them singletons. The CDR3 is 15 amino acids. V trimming: 0 bases; J trimming: 4 bases; junction bases outside the gene matches: 6. Germline V CDR1 and CDR2: GTSNPN, SVGIG (reference sequence). Sequences were derived from peripheral blood, sampled 28 days after the second AZD1222 dose. The TCR sequence derives from an adult who received the AZD1222 COVID-19 vaccine. The chain has TRBV30 and TRBJ1-1; 9 positions match TRBD1. CDR3 sequence: CAWSVLGQGITEAFF. CDR3 coding DNA: TGTGCCTGGAGTGTACTGGGACAGGGTATCACTGAAGCTTTCTTT.